These 10 T cell receptor beta chains share one sample of origin, sequenced in a study of blood T cell repertoires in COVID-19. Method: immunoSEQ multiplex PCR; TCRdb's copy keeps in-frame clones and lacks some. Of nearly 350,000 clones listed, 87% are singletons. The sample taken for sequencing was peripheral blood. Every receptor here comes from a woman aged 45 to 65 with COVID-19, enrolled during active disease.

This rearrangement joins TRBV27 to TRBJ1-5; D unresolved. CDR1 is MNHEY and CDR2 is SMNVEV in the germline V gene (reference sequence). There are 13 residues in the CDR3. The V and J ends lost 4 bases and 3 bases respectively, with 7 bases between them. The CDR3 loop is CASSSGYNQPQHF. CDR3 in DNA: TGTGCCAGCAGTTCGGGGTACAATCAGCCCCAGCATTTT.

This chain links TRBV7-3 with TRBJ2-7; 10 bases fit TRBD2. CDR3 length equals 18 residues. V gave up 5 bases and J gave up 4 bases; unmatched junction bases: 17. From germline, CDR1 is SGHTA and CDR2 FQGTGA. The CDR3 coding sequence is TGTGCCAGCAGCCCAGCGCCCATAGCGGGAGGCGGTCCTTACGAGCAGTACTTC. This encodes CASSPAPIAGGGPYEQYF.

This chain connects TRBV20-1 to TRBJ1-1; 7 positions agree with TRBD1. V was pared by 6 bases and J by 7 bases, with 5 bases of the junction left unmatched. Germline CDR1 and CDR2: DFQATT and SNEGSKA (reference sequence). This CDR3 has 11 residues. Written as DNA, the CDR3 is TGCAGTGCCCCCACAGGGGTTGAAGCTTTCTTT. Encoded protein: CSAPTGVEAFF.

V gene TRBV5-1 combines with J gene TRBJ2-1, with D perhaps matching TRBD1 (6 bases). With 0 bases removed from V and 7 bases from J, the gap between germline ends came to 17 bases. The germline V gene encodes CDR1 SGHRS and CDR2 YFSETQ. The CDR3 loop spans 16 amino acids. The CDR3 loop reads CASSLDLGRGLNEQFF. The CDR3 DNA reads as TGCGCCAGCAGCTTGGATTTGGGCAGGGGATTGAATGAGCAGTTCTTC.

The chain has TRBV25-1 and TRBJ2-7; weak D call: TRBD2 (6 bases). Germline assignment: CDR1 MGHDK and CDR2 SYGVNS. CDR3 size: 11 residues. Trimming left V 6 bases short and J 5 bases short, with 8 bases between. The chain's CDR3 is CASRAGHEQYF. The CDR3 DNA follows: TGTGCCAGCAGAGCGGGCCACGAGCAGTACTTC.

In its sample, this clone was seen a few times. The chain employs TRBV19 and TRBJ2-7; 10 bases are a match to TRBD1. The CDR3 runs to 13 residues. The germline V gene has CDR1 LNHDA and CDR2 SQIVND (reference sequence). The V gene end was trimmed by 5 bases and the J gene end by 4 bases; junction bases not matched to a gene: 2. Here the CDR3 reads CASSLDRGYEQYF. CDR3 nucleotide sequence: TGTGCCAGTAGTTTGGACAGGGGGTACGAGCAGTACTTC.

This chain connects TRBV6-6 to TRBJ2-7; no definite D call. The length of the CDR3 is 16 residues. V lost 4 bases and J lost 0, with 16 bases in between. CDR1 is MNHNY, CDR2 SVGAGI, per germline (reference sequence). The CDR3 region has the DNA TGTGCCAGCAGTTCAACCGTAAGAGCTAGCTCCTACGAGCAGTACTTC. Amino acid sequence: CASSSTVRASSYEQYF.

The chain is built from TRBV5-1 and TRBJ2-6; D call uncertain. V lost 7 bases and J 0 bases, leaving 17 bases between the germline ends. The CDR3 is 17 amino acids. Looked up from germline, CDR1 is SGHRS and CDR2 is YFSETQ. Here the CDR3 reads CASSLTGVPSGANVLTF. CDR3 in DNA: TGCGCCAGCTCACTAACGGGTGTCCCCTCTGGGGCCAACGTCCTGACTTTC. The complete variable domain, with remaining parts taken from reference TRBV5-1 and TRBJ2-6, reads KAGVTQTPRYLIKTRGQQVTLSCSPISGHRSVSWYQQTPGQGLQFLFEYFSETQRNKGNFPGRFSGRQFSNSRSEMNVSTLELGDSALYLCASSLTGVPSGANVLTFGAGSRLTVL.

This chain connects TRBV28 to TRBJ1-2, with unresolved D. In germline, CDR1 is MDHEN, CDR2 SYDVKM. The CDR3 extends over 12 amino acids. V shed 10 bases and J shed 0 bases, with 9 bases lying between them. The CDR3 spells CAILQPNYGYTF. The CDR3 region has the DNA TGTGCCATCCTACAGCCTAACTATGGCTACACCTTC.

V gene TRBV7-9 combines with J gene TRBJ1-1; 8 bases map to TRBD1. CDR1 SEHNR and CDR2 FQNEAQ come from the germline V gene (reference sequence). This CDR3 spans 14 amino acids. Trimming at V came to 5 bases and at J to 3 bases, leaving 5 bases not matched to a gene. This chain's CDR3 is CASSQTGGDTEAFF. The CDR3 DNA is TGTGCCAGCAGCCAAACAGGGGGGGACACTGAAGCTTTCTTT. Filled out from reference TRBV7-9 and TRBJ1-1, the complete variable domain reads DTGVSQNPRHKITKRGQNVTFRCDPISEHNRLYWYRQTLGQGPEFLTYFQNEAQLEKSRLLSDRFSAERPKGSFSTLEIQRTEQGDSAMYLCASSQTGGDTEAFFGQGTRLTVV.